The T cell receptor beta chain under discussion was sequenced for a study of cytomegalovirus exposure and HLA in healthy donors. Study-level results: Later work found most CMV-associated TCR beta chains apparently HLA-restricted.

PCR primers comprised 60 Vbeta and 13 Jbeta primers. Data came from immunoSEQ multiplex PCR; TCRdb stores just in-frame clones and leaves some out. This table has some 190,000 clones, more than 70% appearing once. With regard to this clone: Antigen: not known.

The V and J ends lost 0 bases and 3 bases respectively, with 6 bases between them. The length of the CDR3 is 14 residues. CDR1 and CDR2 from the germline V gene are SGHRS and YFSETQ. Sequencing input: PBMCs. This receptor was taken from a girl aged 10-17 years in good health and CMV-seropositive. This sequence joins TRBV5-1 and TRBJ2-2, with D possibly being TRBD1 (5 bases). As DNA, the CDR3 is TGCGCCAGCAGCTTGGAGGGGCACACCGGGGAGCTGTTTTTT. It encodes CASSLEGHTGELFF.